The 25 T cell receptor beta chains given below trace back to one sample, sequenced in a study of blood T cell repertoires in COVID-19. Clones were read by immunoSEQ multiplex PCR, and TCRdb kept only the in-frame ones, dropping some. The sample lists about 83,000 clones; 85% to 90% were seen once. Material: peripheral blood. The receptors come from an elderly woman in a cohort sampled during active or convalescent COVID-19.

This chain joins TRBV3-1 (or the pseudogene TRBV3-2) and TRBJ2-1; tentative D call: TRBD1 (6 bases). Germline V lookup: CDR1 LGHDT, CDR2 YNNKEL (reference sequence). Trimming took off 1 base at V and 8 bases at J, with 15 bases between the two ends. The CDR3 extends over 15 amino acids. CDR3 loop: CASSQGTGSVDEQFF. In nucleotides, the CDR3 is TGTGCCAGCAGCCAAGGCACAGGGTCCGTCGATGAGCAGTTCTTC.

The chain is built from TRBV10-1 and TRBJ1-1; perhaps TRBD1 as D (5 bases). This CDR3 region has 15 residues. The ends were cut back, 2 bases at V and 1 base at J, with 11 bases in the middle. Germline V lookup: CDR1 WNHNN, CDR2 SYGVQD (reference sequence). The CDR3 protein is CASSEGGLRNTEAFF. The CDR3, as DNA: TGCGCCAGCAGTGAGGGGGGACTGAGGAACACTGAAGCTTTCTTT.

CDR3 DNA sequence: TGTGCCAGCAGTGTTGTCGCCGGGACACAGATGAACACTGAAGCTTTCTTT. Protein product: CASSVVAGTQMNTEAFF. The chain is built from TRBV6-1 and TRBJ1-1; D might be TRBD1 (6 bases). Between the trimmed V and J ends, which lost 4 bases and 0 bases, there was a span of 18 bases. This CDR3 region has 17 residues. The germline gives CDR1 MNHNS, CDR2 SASEGT.

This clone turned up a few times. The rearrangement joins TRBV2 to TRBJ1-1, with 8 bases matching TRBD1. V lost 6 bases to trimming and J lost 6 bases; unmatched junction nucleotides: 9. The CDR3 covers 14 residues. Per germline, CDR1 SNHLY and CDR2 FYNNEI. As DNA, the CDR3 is TGTGCCAGCAGGCCGGACAGGGTAAGGGCTGAAGCTTTCTTT. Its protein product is CASRPDRVRAEAFF.

CDR3: CASGGGPPNTEAFF. The CDR3, as DNA: TGTGCCAGCGGAGGAGGACCCCCGAATACTGAAGCTTTCTTT. The genes are TRBV2 and TRBJ1-1; D is uncertain. V lost 8 bases to trimming and J lost 5 bases, with 18 bases between them. CDR1 SNHLY and CDR2 FYNNEI come from the germline V gene. This CDR3 region has 14 residues.

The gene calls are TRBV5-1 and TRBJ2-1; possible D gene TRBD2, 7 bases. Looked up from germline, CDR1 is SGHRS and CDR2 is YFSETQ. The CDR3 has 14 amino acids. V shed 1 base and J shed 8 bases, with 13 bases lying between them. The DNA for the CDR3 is TGCGCCAGCAGCTTGTTTACAGGGAGGGATGAGCAGTTCTTC. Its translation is CASSLFTGRDEQFF.

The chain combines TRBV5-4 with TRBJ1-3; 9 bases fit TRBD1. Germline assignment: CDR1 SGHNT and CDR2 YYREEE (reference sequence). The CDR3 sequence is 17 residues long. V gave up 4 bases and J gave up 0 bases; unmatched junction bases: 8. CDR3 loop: CASSPGQGTISGNTIYF. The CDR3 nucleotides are TGTGCCAGCAGCCCGGGACAGGGAACGATCTCTGGAAACACCATATATTTT.

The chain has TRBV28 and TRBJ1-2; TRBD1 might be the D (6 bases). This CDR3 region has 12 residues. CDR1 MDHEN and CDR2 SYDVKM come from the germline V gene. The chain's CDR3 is CANRDTAYGYTF. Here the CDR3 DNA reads TGTGCTAATAGGGACACCGCCTATGGCTACACCTTC.

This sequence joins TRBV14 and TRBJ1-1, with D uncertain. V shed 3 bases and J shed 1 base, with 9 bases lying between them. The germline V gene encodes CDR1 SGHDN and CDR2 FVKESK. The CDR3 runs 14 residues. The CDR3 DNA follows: TGTGCCAGCAGCCATCTAACGGGGAACACTGAAGCTTTCTTT. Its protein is CASSHLTGNTEAFF.

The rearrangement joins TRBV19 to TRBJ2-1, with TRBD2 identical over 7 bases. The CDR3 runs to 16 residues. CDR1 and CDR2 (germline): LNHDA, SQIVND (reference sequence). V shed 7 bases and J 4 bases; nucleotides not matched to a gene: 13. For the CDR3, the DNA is TGTGCCAGTAAAGGAAGGGCGGGAGCGGGTTACAATGAGCAGTTCTTC. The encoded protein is CASKGRAGAGYNEQFF.

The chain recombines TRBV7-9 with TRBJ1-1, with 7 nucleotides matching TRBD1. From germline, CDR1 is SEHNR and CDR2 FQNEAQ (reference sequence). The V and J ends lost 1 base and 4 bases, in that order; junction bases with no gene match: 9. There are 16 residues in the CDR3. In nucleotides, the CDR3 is TGTGCCAGCAGCTTAGGCGGACAGGATCTCGGCACTGAAGCTTTCTTT. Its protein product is CASSLGGQDLGTEAFF.

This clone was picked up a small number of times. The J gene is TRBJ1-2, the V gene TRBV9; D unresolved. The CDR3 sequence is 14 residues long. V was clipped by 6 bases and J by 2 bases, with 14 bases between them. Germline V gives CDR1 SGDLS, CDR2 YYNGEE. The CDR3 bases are TGTGCCAGCACAACGCGGATCGGAAACTATGGCTACACCTTC. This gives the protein CASTTRIGNYGYTF.

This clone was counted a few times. The CDR3 protein is CASSYELEYQETQYF. The CDR3 DNA sequence: TGTGCCAGCAGTTACGAGCTAGAGTACCAAGAGACCCAGTACTTC. This chain uses TRBV6-6 with TRBJ2-5; D gene ambiguous. Germline V lookup: CDR1 MNHNY, CDR2 SVGAGI (reference sequence). The length of the CDR3 is 15 residues. Trimming removed 2 bases from V and 0 bases from J, with 10 bases in between.

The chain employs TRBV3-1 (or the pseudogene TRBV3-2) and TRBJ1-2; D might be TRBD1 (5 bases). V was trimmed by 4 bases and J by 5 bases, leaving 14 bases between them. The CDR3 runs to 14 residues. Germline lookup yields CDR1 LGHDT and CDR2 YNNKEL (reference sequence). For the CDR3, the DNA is TGTGCCAGCAGCCCCCTCGAGGGGAGGTATGGCTACACCTTC. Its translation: CASSPLEGRYGYTF.

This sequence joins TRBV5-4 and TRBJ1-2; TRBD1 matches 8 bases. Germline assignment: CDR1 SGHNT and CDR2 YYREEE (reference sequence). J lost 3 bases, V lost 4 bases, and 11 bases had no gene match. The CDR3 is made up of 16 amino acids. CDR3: CASSPELQGADYGYTF. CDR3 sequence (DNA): TGTGCCAGCAGCCCAGAACTTCAGGGGGCGGACTATGGCTACACCTTC.

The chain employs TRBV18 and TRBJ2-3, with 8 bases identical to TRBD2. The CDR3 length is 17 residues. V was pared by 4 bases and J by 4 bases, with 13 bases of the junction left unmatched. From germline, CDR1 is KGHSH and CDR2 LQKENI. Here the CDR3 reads CASSQILAGGMPDTQYF. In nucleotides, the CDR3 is TGTGCCAGCTCACAGATCTTGGCGGGAGGAATGCCAGATACGCAGTATTTT.

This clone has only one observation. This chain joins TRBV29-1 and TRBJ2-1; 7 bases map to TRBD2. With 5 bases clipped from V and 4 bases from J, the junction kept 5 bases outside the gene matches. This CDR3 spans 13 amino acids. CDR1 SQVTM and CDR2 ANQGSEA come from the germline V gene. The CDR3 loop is CSVRLARYNEQFF. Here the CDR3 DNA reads TGCAGCGTTCGACTAGCTCGATACAATGAGCAGTTCTTC.

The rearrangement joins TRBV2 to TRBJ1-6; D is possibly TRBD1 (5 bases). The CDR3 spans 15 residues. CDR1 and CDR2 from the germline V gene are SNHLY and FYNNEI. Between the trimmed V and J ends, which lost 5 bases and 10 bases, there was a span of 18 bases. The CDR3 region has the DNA TGTGCCAGCAGTTTCTCCCTCAGGGTTGAGTCACCCCTCCACTTT. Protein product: CASSFSLRVESPLHF. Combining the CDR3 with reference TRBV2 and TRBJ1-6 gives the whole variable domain EPEVTQTPSHQVTQMGQEVILRCVPISNHLYFYWYRQILGQKVEFLVSFYNNEISEKSEIFDDQFSVERPDGSNFTLKIRSTKLEDSAMYFCASSFSLRVESPLHFGNGTRLTVT.

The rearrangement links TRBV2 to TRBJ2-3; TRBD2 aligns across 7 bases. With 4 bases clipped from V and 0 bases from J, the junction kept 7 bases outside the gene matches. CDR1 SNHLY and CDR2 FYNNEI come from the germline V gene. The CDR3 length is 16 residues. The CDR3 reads CASSGRRGTSTDTQYF. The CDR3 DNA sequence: TGTGCCAGCAGTGGGCGGCGGGGGACTAGCACAGATACGCAGTATTTT.

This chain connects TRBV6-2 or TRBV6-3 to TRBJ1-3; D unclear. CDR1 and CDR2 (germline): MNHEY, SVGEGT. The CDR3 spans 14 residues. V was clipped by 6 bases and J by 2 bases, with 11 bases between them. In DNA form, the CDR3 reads TGTGCCAGCAGCGGAGGAGGGACTGGAAACACCATATATTTT. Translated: CASSGGGTGNTIYF.

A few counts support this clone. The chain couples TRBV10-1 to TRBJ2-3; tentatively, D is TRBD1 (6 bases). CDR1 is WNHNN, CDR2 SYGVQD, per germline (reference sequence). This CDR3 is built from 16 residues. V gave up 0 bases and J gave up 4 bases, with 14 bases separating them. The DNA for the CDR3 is TGCGCCAGCAGTGAGTCGAGGGCAGGGGAAGCAGATACGCAGTATTTT. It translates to CASSESRAGEADTQYF.

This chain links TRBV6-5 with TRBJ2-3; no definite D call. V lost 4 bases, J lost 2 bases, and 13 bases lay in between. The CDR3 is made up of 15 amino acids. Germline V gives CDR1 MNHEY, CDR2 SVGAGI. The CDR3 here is CASSLNDISTDTQYF. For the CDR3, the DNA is TGTGCCAGCAGTTTGAATGACATTTCCACAGATACGCAGTATTTT.

The CDR3 loop reads CASSRGIQGAKTEAFF. CDR3 nucleotides: TGTGCCAGCAGCCGAGGCATCCAGGGGGCGAAGACTGAAGCTTTCTTT. The V gene is TRBV11-2, the J gene TRBJ1-1, with 8 bases that match TRBD1. This CDR3 is built from 16 residues. Germline V gives CDR1 SGHAT, CDR2 FQNNGV. V was clipped by 5 bases and J by 5 bases; unmatched bases: 13. Combining the CDR3 with reference TRBV11-2 and TRBJ1-1 gives the whole variable domain EAGVAQSPRYKIIEKRQSVAFWCNPISGHATLYWYQQILGQGPKLLIQFQNNGVVDDSQLPKDRFSAERLKGVDSTLKIQPAKLEDSAVYLCASSRGIQGAKTEAFFGQGTRLTVV.

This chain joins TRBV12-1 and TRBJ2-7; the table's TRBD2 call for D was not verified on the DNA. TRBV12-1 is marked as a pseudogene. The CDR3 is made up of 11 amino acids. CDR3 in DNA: TGTGCCAGCAGCCCGTCCTACGAGCAGTACTTC. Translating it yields CASSPSYEQYF.

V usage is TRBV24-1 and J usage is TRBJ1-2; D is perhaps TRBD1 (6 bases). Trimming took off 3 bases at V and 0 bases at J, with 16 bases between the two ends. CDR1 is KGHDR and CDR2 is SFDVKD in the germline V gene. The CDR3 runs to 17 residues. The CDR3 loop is CATSDGGRRSSNYGYTF. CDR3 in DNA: TGTGCCACCAGTGATGGGGGCAGAAGATCGTCTAACTATGGCTACACCTTC.